Below, one TCR beta chain is given with its context. This specimen comes from a study of blood T cell repertoires in COVID-19. As for the study in general: T cells, B-cell-depleted T cells, or PBMCs supplied cDNA or gDNA.

The authors' processing: How many nucleated cells were present was estimated from reference gene primer amplification. The assay was immunoSEQ multiplex PCR, and TCRdb's table has in-frame clones only and misses some. V, J and clone size derive from that table, while D and trimming were established from the DNA sequence. Here the sample spans under 200,000 clones, roughly 82% being singletons. The ends were cut back, 4 bases at V and 1 base at J, with 9 bases in the middle. Germline lookup yields CDR1 KGHSH and CDR2 LQKENI. CDR3 length equals 14 residues. The specimen sequenced was PBMCs or T cells enriched from blood (not recorded which). This clonotype was obtained from a woman aged 55-70 years with acute COVID-19. The gene calls are TRBV18 and TRBJ2-3, with D perhaps matching TRBD1 (5 bases). The CDR3 DNA follows: TGTGCCAGCTCACTTACGACAGGCACAGATACGCAGTATTTT. Its protein product is CASSLTTGTDTQYF.